This T cell receptor (beta chain) appears in the sequencing data of a study of T cell responses to AZD1222 COVID-19 vaccine (dated by TCRdb to the early 2020s). Notes on the research overall: TCR sequencing covered over 230 trial participants: 207 given two doses of AZD1222 and around 26 given two doses of MenACWY control vaccine. Trial participants were enrolled into age subgroups of 18-55, 56-69 and 70-plus years, which contained about 150, 28 and 57 TCR-sequenced participants, respectively. The paper as a whole reports these results and caveats: Participants were mostly white British and included more females than males, and it was suggested by the authors that clonal diversity may have been underestimated. A significant rise in spike-specific TCR breadth and depth was observed after two AZD1222 doses relative to day 0 and relative to MenACWY recipients. Conclusions about previously exposed vaccinees are limited, since just five or six AZD1222 recipients were seropositive for SARS-CoV-2 at baseline. Because no samples from the day 14 peak response were available, repertoires could be characterized only after the peak T cell response. In the small 56-69-year group, the increase in depth fell short of significance, most likely because of low power. CD4 TCRs associated with the vaccine covered the entire spike protein, and the dominant responses were in regions 160-218 and 743-854. Reportedly, almost half of the unique spike-specific TCRs recognized epitopes lying outside the regions that are mutated in the B.1.351 and B.1.1.7 variants.

As regards this clone: What antigen it recognizes has not been identified. The input lacks base qualities; no much larger clone sits a single base away.

The time point label for this specimen denotes: about 28 days (+/-7) after the second vaccine dose. Because spike-specific TCR depth and breadth did not differ between the two schedules, AZD1222 recipients who got a second dose at roughly 4 weeks were pooled with those who got a second dose at roughly 12 weeks. Vaccinee samples came from UK trials COV001 and COV002, including a single-blind randomized controlled phase 2/3 trial of AZD1222 (ChAdOx1 nCoV-19) in healthy adults. Trial participant PBMC samples were collected at day 0 and day 28 after the second dose for TCRbeta chain sequencing. The CDR3 regions of human TCRbeta chains were analyzed by immunosequencing. The study's own analysis went as follows. TCRs in the repertoires were compared against a reference library of SARS-CoV-2-specific TCRs that had been generated with the MIRA antigen-specificity platform. Breadth was defined as the fraction of unique TCRs that were SARS-CoV-2-associated. Depth was defined as the fraction of total T cells that were SARS-CoV-2-associated. Using the MIRA data, every spike-specific TCR was mapped to the spike region that the TCR reacted to and assigned to either a CD4 or a CD8 class. Log10-transformed breadth and depth values were compared by one-way ANOVA with Sidak's multiple comparisons tests. Entries here come from immuneACCESS through TCRdb and include only in-frame sequences with V and J called. Some clones fail to appear in such tables; in the studies checked, an unresolved V gene covers under half of the shortfall, and the cause of the remainder is unknown. D and trimming come from the DNA, and the V and J calls and clone size come from that table. The sample contains about 150,000 clones, about 89% of them found a single time. The top ten constitute approximately 9.1% of the sample.

CDR1 is given as LNHDA and CDR2 as SQIVND, both from the germline V gene (reference sequence). The trim is 6 bases for V and 0 bases for J, with a gap of 13 bases between the germline ends. The CDR3 numbers 15 residues from cysteine through phenylalanine. Of the read, only the CDR3 DNA is kept; its 45 bases are in frame from base 1. The source is an adult who received the AZD1222 COVID-19 vaccine. The sample consisted of peripheral blood, taken 28 days after the second AZD1222 dose. The sequence joins TRBV19 to TRBJ2-3; TRBD2 could be the D gene, as 5 bases match. The DNA sequence is given as TGTGCCAGTAGGGAGAGGGCTGGAAGCACAGATACGCAGTATTTT. Translated, it reads CASRERAGSTDTQYF.